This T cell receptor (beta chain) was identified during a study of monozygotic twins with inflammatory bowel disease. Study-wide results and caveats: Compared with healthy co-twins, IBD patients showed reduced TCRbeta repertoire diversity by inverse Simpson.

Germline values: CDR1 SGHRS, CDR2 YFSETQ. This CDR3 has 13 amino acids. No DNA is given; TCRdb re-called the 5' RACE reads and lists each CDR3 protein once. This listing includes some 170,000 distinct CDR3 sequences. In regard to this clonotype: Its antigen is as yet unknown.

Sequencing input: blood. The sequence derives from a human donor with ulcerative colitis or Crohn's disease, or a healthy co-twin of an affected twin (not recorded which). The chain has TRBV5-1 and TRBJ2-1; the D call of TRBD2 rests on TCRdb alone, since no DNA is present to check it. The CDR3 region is CASTRELDDEQFF.